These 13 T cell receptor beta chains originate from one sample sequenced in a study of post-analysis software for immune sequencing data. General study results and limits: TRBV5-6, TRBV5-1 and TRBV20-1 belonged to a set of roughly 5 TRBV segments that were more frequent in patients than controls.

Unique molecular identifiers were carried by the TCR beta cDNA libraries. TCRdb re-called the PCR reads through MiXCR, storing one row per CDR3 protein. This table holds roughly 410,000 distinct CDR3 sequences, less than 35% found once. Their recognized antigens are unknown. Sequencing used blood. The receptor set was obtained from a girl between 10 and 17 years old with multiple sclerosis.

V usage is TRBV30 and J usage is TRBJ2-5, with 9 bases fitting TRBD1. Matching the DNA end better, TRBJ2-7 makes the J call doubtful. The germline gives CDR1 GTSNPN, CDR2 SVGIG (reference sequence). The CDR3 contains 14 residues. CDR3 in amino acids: CAWSRGQGPHEQYF. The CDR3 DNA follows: TGTGCCTGGAGTAGGGGACAGGGACCCCACGAGCAGTACTTC.

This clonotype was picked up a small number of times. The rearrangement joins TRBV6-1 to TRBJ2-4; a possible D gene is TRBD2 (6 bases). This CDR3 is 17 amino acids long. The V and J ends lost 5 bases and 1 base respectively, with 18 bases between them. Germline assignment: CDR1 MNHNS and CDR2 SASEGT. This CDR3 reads CASSRGTTGRAKNIQYF. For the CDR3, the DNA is TGTGCCAGCAGTCGCGGGACGACGGGAAGGGCCAAAAACATTCAGTACTTC.

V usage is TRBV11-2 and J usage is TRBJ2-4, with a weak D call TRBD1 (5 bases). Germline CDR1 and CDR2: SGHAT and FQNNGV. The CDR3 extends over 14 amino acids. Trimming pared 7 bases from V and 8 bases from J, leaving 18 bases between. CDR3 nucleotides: TGTGCCAGCACCCAGGTTACTGGGGCGGACATTCAGTACTTC. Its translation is CASTQVTGADIQYF. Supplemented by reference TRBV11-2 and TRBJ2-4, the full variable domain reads EAGVAQSPRYKIIEKRQSVAFWCNPISGHATLYWYQQILGQGPKLLIQFQNNGVVDDSQLPKDRFSAERLKGVDSTLKIQPAKLEDSAVYLCASTQVTGADIQYFGAGTRLSVL.

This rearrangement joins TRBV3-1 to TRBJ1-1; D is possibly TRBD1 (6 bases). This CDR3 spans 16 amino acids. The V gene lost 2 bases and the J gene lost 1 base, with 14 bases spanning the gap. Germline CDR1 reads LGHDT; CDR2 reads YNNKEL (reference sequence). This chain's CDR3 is CASSQLMAGANTEAFF. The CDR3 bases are TGTGCCAGCAGCCAACTTATGGCGGGGGCGAACACTGAAGCTTTCTTT.

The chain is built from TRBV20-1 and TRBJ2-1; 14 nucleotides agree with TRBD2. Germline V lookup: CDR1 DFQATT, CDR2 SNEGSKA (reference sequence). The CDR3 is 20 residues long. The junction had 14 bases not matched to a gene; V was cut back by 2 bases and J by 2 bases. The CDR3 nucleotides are TGCAGTGCTAGATCGTGGGTAGGGACTAGCGGGGGCCCTACCTACAATGAGCAGTTCTTC. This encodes CSARSWVGTSGGPTYNEQFF.

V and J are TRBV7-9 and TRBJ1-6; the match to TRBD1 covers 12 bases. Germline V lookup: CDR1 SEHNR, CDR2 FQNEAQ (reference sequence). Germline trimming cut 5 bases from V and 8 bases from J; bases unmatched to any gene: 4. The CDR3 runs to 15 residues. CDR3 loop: CASSPGQGAHSPLHF. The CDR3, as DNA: TGTGCCAGCAGCCCGGGACAGGGGGCTCATTCACCCCTCCACTTT.

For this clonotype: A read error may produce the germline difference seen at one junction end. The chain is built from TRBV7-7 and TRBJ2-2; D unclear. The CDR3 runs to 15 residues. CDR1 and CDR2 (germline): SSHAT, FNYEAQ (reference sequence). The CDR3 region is CASSLGVSDPGELFF. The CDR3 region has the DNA TGTGCTAGCAGCTTAGGAGTCAGCGATCCCGGGGAGCTGTTTTTT.

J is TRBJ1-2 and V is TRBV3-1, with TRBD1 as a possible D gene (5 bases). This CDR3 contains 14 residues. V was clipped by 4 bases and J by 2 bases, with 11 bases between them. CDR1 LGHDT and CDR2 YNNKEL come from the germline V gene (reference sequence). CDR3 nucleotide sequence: TGTGCCAGCAGCCTCGGTTGGGGCAACTATGGCTACACCTTC. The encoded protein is CASSLGWGNYGYTF.

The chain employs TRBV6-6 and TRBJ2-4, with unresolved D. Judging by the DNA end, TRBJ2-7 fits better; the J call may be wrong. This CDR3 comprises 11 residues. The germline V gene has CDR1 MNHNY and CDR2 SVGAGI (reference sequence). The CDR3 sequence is CASSNVGEQYF. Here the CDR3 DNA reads TGTGCCAGCAGCAACGTGGGCGAGCAGTACTTC.

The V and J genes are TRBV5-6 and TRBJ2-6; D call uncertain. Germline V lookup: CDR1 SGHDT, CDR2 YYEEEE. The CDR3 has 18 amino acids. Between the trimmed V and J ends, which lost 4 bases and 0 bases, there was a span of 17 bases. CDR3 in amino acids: CASSTWVAPTSGANVLTF. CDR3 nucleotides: TGTGCCAGCAGCACTTGGGTCGCTCCAACCTCTGGGGCCAACGTCCTGACTTTC.

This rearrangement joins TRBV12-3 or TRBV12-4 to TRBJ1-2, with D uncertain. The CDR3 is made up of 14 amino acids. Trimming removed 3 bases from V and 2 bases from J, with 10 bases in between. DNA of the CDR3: TGTGCCAGCAGTTTGGCAGAGATGAACTATGGCTACACCTTC. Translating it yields CASSLAEMNYGYTF.

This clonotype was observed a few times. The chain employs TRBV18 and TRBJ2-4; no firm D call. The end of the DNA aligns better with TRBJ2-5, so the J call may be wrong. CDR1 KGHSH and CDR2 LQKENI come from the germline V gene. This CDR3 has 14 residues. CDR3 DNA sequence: TGTGCCAGCTCACCACAAAACCCCCAAGAGACCCAGTACTTC. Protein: CASSPQNPQETQYF.

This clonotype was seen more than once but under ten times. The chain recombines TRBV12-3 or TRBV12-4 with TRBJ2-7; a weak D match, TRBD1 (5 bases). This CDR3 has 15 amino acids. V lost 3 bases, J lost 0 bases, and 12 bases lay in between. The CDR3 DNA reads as TGTGCCAGCAGTTTCAGACAGCCTCGCTCCTACGAGCAGTACTTC. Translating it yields CASSFRQPRSYEQYF.